The 28 T cell receptor beta chains in this list originate from one sample, sequenced in a study of T cell responses to AZD1222 COVID-19 vaccine. Method: immunoSEQ multiplex PCR; TCRdb's copy keeps in-frame clones and lacks some. The sample lists about 120,000 clones; approximately 85% were seen once. The sequencing here drew on peripheral blood, taken on day 0 of AZD1222 vaccination. The source of these receptors is an adult in good health.

The chain has TRBV5-1 and TRBJ2-3, with D perhaps TRBD1 (5 bases). Germline lookup yields CDR1 SGHRS and CDR2 YFSETQ. This CDR3 has 14 amino acids. The V gene lost 4 bases and the J gene lost 6 bases, with 15 bases spanning the gap. Here the CDR3 reads CASSDGRGKDTQYF. Here the CDR3 DNA reads TGCGCCAGCAGCGACGGAAGGGGTAAGGATACGCAGTATTTT.

V and J are TRBV5-1 and TRBJ2-5, with a tentative D call TRBD1 (6 bases). V was shortened by 0 bases and J by 3 bases, with 12 bases between the two germline ends. Germline lookup yields CDR1 SGHRS and CDR2 YFSETQ. CDR3 length equals 15 residues. CDR3 coding DNA: TGCGCCAGCAGCTTGGTGGGGGCAGGCGAAGAGACCCAGTACTTC. As protein: CASSLVGAGEETQYF. The full variable domain, its missing parts supplied by reference TRBV5-1 and TRBJ2-5, is KAGVTQTPRYLIKTRGQQVTLSCSPISGHRSVSWYQQTPGQGLQFLFEYFSETQRNKGNFPGRFSGRQFSNSRSEMNVSTLELGDSALYLCASSLVGAGEETQYFGPGTRLLVL.

This chain joins TRBV3-1 (or the pseudogene TRBV3-2) and TRBJ2-7; D is ambiguous. The CDR3 covers 15 residues. Germline-derived CDR1 and CDR2 are LGHDT and YNNKEL (reference sequence). V was cut by 0 bases and J by 0 bases, with 9 bases left in between. The CDR3 region has the DNA TGTGCCAGCAGCCAAGACTGGACCCTCTCCTACGAGCAGTACTTC. It codes for CASSQDWTLSYEQYF.

The J gene is TRBJ2-7, the V gene TRBV3-1 (or the pseudogene TRBV3-2), with D perhaps matching TRBD1 or TRBD2 (5 bases each). The CDR3 spans 13 residues. CDR1 is LGHDT, CDR2 YNNKEL, per germline (reference sequence). Trimming shortened V by 4 bases and J by 4 bases, and 11 bases separated the two germline ends. Written as DNA, the CDR3 is TGTGCCAGCAGCCTCCGGGACGGGTACGAGCAGTACTTC. Protein sequence: CASSLRDGYEQYF.

The rearrangement links TRBV7-2 to TRBJ2-7; D is undetermined. V dropped 5 bases and J dropped 2 bases, with 10 bases sitting between them. The V gene's germline CDR1 is SGHTA and CDR2 FQGNSA. This CDR3 is built from 13 residues. CDR3 protein: CASSNYGPYEQYF. The CDR3 DNA follows: TGTGCCAGCAGCAACTACGGGCCCTACGAGCAGTACTTC.

The V call is TRBV5-1, the J call TRBJ1-4; TRBD1 might be the D (5 bases). The CDR3 is 14 amino acids. Germline V gives CDR1 SGHRS, CDR2 YFSETQ. V lost 1 base and J 4 bases, leaving 8 bases between the germline ends. The CDR3 region is CASSLTGVNEKLFF. The CDR3 nucleotides read TGCGCCAGCAGCTTGACAGGAGTTAATGAAAAACTGTTTTTT.

This sequence joins TRBV5-1 and TRBJ2-1, with D perhaps given as TRBD1 or TRBD2 (6 bases each). The CDR3 is made up of 14 amino acids. In germline, CDR1 is SGHRS, CDR2 YFSETQ. Trimming took 1 base from V and 4 from J, leaving 9 bases between them. The CDR3 bases are TGCGCCAGCAGCTTGAGGGGGGCGTACAATGAGCAGTTCTTC. This codes for CASSLRGAYNEQFF.

V and J are TRBV30 and TRBJ1-1; a possible D gene is TRBD1 (5 bases). Germline CDR1 reads GTSNPN; CDR2 reads SVGIG (reference sequence). Trimming removed 4 bases at V and 1 base at J, with 19 bases between. The CDR3 is made up of 16 amino acids. CDR3 DNA: TGTGCCTGGACCAACTTCGGGCACAGGCGGAACACTGAAGCTTTCTTT. Its protein is CAWTNFGHRRNTEAFF.

The V call is TRBV2, the J call TRBJ2-2; unclear D gene. Germline V gene data show CDR1 as SNHLY and CDR2 as FYNNEI. This CDR3 is built from 14 residues. V lost 4 bases, J lost 0 bases, and 6 bases lay in between. CDR3 nucleotides: TGTGCCAGCAGTGTAACTTCGAACACCGGGGAGCTGTTTTTT. Translating gives CASSVTSNTGELFF.

The chain joins TRBV5-6 to TRBJ2-1; unclear D gene. CDR3 size: 11 residues. From germline, CDR1 is SGHDT and CDR2 YYEEEE. V lost 6 bases and J lost 2, with 3 bases in between. The CDR3 loop is CASTTYNEQFF. The CDR3 nucleotides read TGTGCCAGCACTACCTACAATGAGCAGTTCTTC. The variable domain in full, with the rest retrieved from reference TRBV5-6 and TRBJ2-1, is DAGVTQSPTHLIKTRGQQVTLRCSPKSGHDTVSWYQQALGQGPQFIFQYYEEEERQRGNFPDRFSGHQFPNYSSELNVNALLLGDSALYLCASTTYNEQFFGPGTRLTVL.

The chain joins TRBV19 to TRBJ1-4; a possible D gene is TRBD1 (6 bases). Trimming removed 7 bases from V and 13 bases from J, with 25 bases in between. Germline assignment: CDR1 LNHDA and CDR2 SQIVND (reference sequence). The CDR3 has 15 residues. The CDR3 DNA reads TGTGCCAGTACCCCCGGGGGCCCGATGGGGAAAAGACTGTTTTTT. Protein sequence: CASTPGGPMGKRLFF.

This chain uses TRBV10-3 with TRBJ2-2; 7 bases are shared with TRBD1. The CDR3 loop spans 15 amino acids. V lost 5 bases and J lost 6; bases outside the gene matches: 9. From germline, CDR1 is ENHRY and CDR2 SYGVKD. Written as DNA, the CDR3 is TGTGCCATCAGTTTCCGAACAGGGGCCGCCGGGGAGCTGTTTTTT. Translating it yields CAISFRTGAAGELFF.

The chain links TRBV24-1 to TRBJ2-3, with 12 bases identical to TRBD2. The CDR3 has 14 amino acids. After removal of 10 bases from V and 4 bases from J, the junction contained 5 bases not matched to a gene. Germline V gene data show CDR1 as KGHDR and CDR2 as SFDVKD. CDR3 residues: CATRTSGIADTQYF. The CDR3 coding sequence is TGTGCCACTAGGACTAGCGGGATAGCAGATACGCAGTATTTT.

The chain joins TRBV9 to TRBJ2-1, with TRBD2 matching 9 bases. The CDR3 is 15 residues long. The germline gives CDR1 SGDLS, CDR2 YYNGEE. V dropped 4 bases and J dropped 11; count of bases not matched to a gene: 13. CDR3: CASSPREGGVMKQFF. The CDR3 DNA sequence: TGTGCCAGCAGCCCGCGGGAGGGGGGGGTAATGAAGCAGTTCTTC. Full variable domain (remainder filled in from reference TRBV9 and TRBJ2-1): DSGVTQTPKHLITATGQRVTLRCSPRSGDLSVYWYQQSLDQGLQFLIQYYNGEERAKGNILERFSAQQFPDLHSELNLSSLELGDSALYFCASSPREGGVMKQFFGPGTRLTVL.

The V call is TRBV2, the J call TRBJ2-1, with D tentatively TRBD1 or TRBD2 (5 bases each). Germline V CDR1 and CDR2: SNHLY, FYNNEI. The CDR3 runs 14 residues. V dropped 8 bases and J dropped 5 bases, with 16 bases sitting between them. CDR3 region: CASSLRGGHNEQFF. The DNA of the CDR3 is TGTGCCAGCTCCCTCCGGGGCGGTCACAATGAGCAGTTCTTC.

The chain links TRBV5-8 to TRBJ2-5; TRBD2 is a possible D gene (5 bases). V lost 4 bases and J 5 bases, leaving 15 bases between the germline ends. This CDR3 region has 14 residues. The germline V gene encodes CDR1 SGHTS and CDR2 YDEGEE. The CDR3 spells CASSEGRGWETQYF. Written as DNA, the CDR3 is TGTGCCAGCAGCGAGGGCCGAGGGTGGGAGACCCAGTACTTC.

The chain joins TRBV19 to TRBJ1-2; D is perhaps TRBD1 (6 bases). This CDR3 contains 12 residues. V lost 7 bases and J 3 bases, leaving 9 bases between the germline ends. The germline CDR1 and CDR2 sequences are LNHDA and SQIVND (reference sequence). In DNA form, the CDR3 reads TGTGCCAGTACTGGGGGCGACTATGGCTACACCTTC. Its translation is CASTGGDYGYTF.

The V and J genes are TRBV6-9 and TRBJ2-7; D is uncertain. The CDR3 totals 18 residues. From germline, CDR1 is MNHGY and CDR2 SVAAGI. Trimming shortened V by 0 bases and J by 0 bases, and 18 bases separated the two germline ends. CDR3 loop: CASSYSTPGKLSSYEQYF. CDR3 nucleotides: TGTGCCAGCAGTTATTCGACCCCCGGAAAGTTGAGCTCCTACGAGCAGTACTTC.

The J gene is TRBJ1-6, the V gene TRBV7-6; the match to TRBD1 covers 9 bases. V trimming: 5 bases; J trimming: 10 bases; junction bases outside the gene matches: 6. CDR1 and CDR2 from the germline V gene are SGHVS and FNYEAQ. The CDR3 length is 14 residues. CDR3 DNA sequence: TGTGCCAGCAGCGGGACAGGGACCGGGTCACCCCTCCACTTT. This sequence encodes CASSGTGTGSPLHF.

V usage is TRBV7-2 and J usage is TRBJ2-3; 10 nucleotides line up with TRBD2. This CDR3 is built from 16 residues. J was trimmed by 1 base and V by 5 bases; bases with no gene match: 6. Germline V gene sequence: CDR1 SGHTA, CDR2 FQGNSA. The CDR3 DNA follows: TGTGCCAGCAGCATCACTAGCGGGGTGGGCACAGATACGCAGTATTTT. Translating it yields CASSITSGVGTDTQYF.

CDR3 in amino acids: CASSQGRDGGIQPQHF. In DNA, the CDR3 is TGCGCCAGCAGCCAGGGTCGGGACGGAGGGATTCAGCCCCAGCATTTT. The chain has TRBV4-1 and TRBJ1-5, with a tentative D call TRBD1 (5 bases). The V end was cut by 3 bases, the J end by 6 bases, with 18 bases between. The CDR3 sequence is 16 residues long. Germline V CDR1 and CDR2: MGHRA, YSYEKL.

V usage is TRBV14 and J usage is TRBJ1-3, with D possibly being TRBD1 (5 bases). The CDR3 totals 14 residues. The germline V gene has CDR1 SGHDN and CDR2 FVKESK. The V gene lost 3 bases and the J gene lost 11 bases, with 17 bases spanning the gap. DNA of the CDR3: TGTGCCAGCAGCCAGTCCGGGACGGTCGCGTCCATATATTTT. Protein product: CASSQSGTVASIYF. The full variable domain, completed using reference TRBV14 and TRBJ1-3, is EAGVTQFPSHSVIEKGQTVTLRCDPISGHDNLYWYRRVMGKEIKFLLHFVKESKQDESGMPNNRFLAERTGGTYSTLKVQPAELEDSGVYFCASSQSGTVASIYFGEGSWLTVV.

This chain joins TRBV5-1 and TRBJ2-2; D assignment may be TRBD1 or TRBD2 (5 bases each). The germline gives CDR1 SGHRS, CDR2 YFSETQ. The CDR3 contains 14 residues. The ends were cut back, 4 bases at V and 1 base at J, with 8 bases in the middle. The CDR3: CASSPGGNTGELFF. CDR3 nucleotide sequence: TGCGCCAGCAGCCCTGGGGGGAACACCGGGGAGCTGTTTTTT.

The V gene is TRBV18, the J gene TRBJ2-4; TRBD1 aligns across 8 bases. Unmatched junction bases numbered 7, after V lost 3 bases and J lost 6 bases. The length of the CDR3 is 15 residues. Germline CDR1 is KGHSH and CDR2 is LQKENI. CDR3 DNA sequence: TGTGCCAGCTCACCCGACAGGGGCCGCGGAAACATTCAGTACTTC. Its protein is CASSPDRGRGNIQYF. Filled out from reference TRBV18 and TRBJ2-4, the complete variable domain reads NAGVMQNPRHLVRRRGQEARLRCSPMKGHSHVYWYRQLPEEGLKFMVYLQKENIIDESGMPKERFSAEFPKEGPSILRIQQVVRGDSAAYFCASSPDRGRGNIQYFGAGTRLSVL.

The chain links TRBV7-2 to TRBJ1-4; 7 bases agree with TRBD1. The V gene's germline CDR1 is SGHTA and CDR2 FQGNSA. The CDR3 is 16 amino acids. The V gene end was trimmed by 4 bases and the J gene end by 3 bases; junction bases not matched to a gene: 8. The CDR3 sequence: CASSSYTGASNEKLFF. DNA for the CDR3: TGTGCCAGCAGCTCCTATACAGGGGCTTCTAATGAAAAACTGTTTTTT.

This clone was recorded once. The rearrangement links TRBV18 to TRBJ2-7, with TRBD2 as a possible D gene (5 bases). V was clipped by 4 bases and J by 3 bases, with 13 bases between them. Per the germline V gene, CDR1 is KGHSH and CDR2 is LQKENI. The CDR3 is made up of 14 amino acids. CDR3 region: CASSHPLRVYEQYF. In DNA, the CDR3 is TGTGCCAGCTCACACCCTTTGAGGGTCTACGAGCAGTACTTC.

The V gene is TRBV9, the J gene TRBJ1-1; D might be TRBD1 (6 bases). The CDR3 sequence is 16 residues long. Looked up from germline, CDR1 is SGDLS and CDR2 is YYNGEE. V lost 2 bases to trimming and J lost 4 bases, with 18 bases between them. The CDR3 protein is CASSVILTGRVTEAFF. CDR3 sequence (DNA): TGTGCCAGCAGCGTGATTCTTACAGGGAGAGTCACTGAAGCTTTCTTT.

Here the CDR3 reads CASSLEGEAFF. The CDR3 coding sequence is TGTGCCAGCAGCTTAGAGGGTGAAGCTTTCTTT. The chain recombines TRBV11-2 with TRBJ1-1, with D unresolved. The V and J ends lost 0 bases and 7 bases respectively, with 3 bases between them. From germline, CDR1 is SGHAT and CDR2 FQNNGV. This CDR3 has 11 residues.